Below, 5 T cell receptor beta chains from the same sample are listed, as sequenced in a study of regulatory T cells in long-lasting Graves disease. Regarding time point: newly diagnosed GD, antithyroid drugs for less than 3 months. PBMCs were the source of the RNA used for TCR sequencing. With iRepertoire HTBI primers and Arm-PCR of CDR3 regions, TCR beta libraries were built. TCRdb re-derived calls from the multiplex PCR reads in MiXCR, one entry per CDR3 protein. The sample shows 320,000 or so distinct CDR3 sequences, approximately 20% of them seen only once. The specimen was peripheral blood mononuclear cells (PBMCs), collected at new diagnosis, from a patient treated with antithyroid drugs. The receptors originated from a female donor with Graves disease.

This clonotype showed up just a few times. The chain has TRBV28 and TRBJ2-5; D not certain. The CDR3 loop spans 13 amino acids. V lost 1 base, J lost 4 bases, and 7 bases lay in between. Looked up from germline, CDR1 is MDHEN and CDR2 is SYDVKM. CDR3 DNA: TGTGCCAGCAGTTTATCCCCCCTAGAGACCCAGTACTTC. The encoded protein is CASSLSPLETQYF.

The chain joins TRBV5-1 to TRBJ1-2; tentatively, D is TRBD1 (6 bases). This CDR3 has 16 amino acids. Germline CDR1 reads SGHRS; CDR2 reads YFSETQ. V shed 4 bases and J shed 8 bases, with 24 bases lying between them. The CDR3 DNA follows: TGCGCCAGCAGCGGACGGACAGCCGGAGGGGGTGAGGGCTACACCTTC. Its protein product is CASSGRTAGGGEGYTF.

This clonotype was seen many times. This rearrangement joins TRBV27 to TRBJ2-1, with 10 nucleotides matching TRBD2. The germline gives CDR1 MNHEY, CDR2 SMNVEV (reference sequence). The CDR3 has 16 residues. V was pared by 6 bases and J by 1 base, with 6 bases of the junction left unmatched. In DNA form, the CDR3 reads TGTGCCAGCAGATCCCCGGGACTAGCGTCCTACAATGAGCAGTTCTTC. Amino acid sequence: CASRSPGLASYNEQFF.

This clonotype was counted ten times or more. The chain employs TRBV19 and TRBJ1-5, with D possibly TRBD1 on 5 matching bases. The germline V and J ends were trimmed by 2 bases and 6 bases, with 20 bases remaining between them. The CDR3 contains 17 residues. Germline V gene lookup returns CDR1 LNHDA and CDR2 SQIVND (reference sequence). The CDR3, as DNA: TGTGCCAGTAGTATACTGCCTACGGCAGGGCAGAGTCAGCCCCAGCATTTT. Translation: CASSILPTAGQSQPQHF.

The CDR3 is CASSPGAAVQETQYF. DNA for the CDR3: TGTGCCAGCAGCCCGGGGGCAGCGGTCCAAGAGACCCAGTACTTC. The rearrangement links TRBV14 to TRBJ2-5; TRBD1 or TRBD2 may be the D gene (6 bases each). There are 15 residues in the CDR3. Per the germline V gene, CDR1 is SGHDN and CDR2 is FVKESK. V shed 4 bases and J shed 1 base, with 13 bases lying between them.